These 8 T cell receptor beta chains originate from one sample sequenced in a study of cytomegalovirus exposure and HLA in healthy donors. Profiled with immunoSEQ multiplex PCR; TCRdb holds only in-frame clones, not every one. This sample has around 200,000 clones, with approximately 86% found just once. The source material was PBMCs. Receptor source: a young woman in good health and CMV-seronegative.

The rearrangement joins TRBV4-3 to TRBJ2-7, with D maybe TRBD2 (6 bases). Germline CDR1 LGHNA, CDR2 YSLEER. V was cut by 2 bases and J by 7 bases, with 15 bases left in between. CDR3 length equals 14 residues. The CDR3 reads CASSQRGGIGEQYF. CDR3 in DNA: TGCGCCAGCAGCCAACGGGGAGGTATAGGGGAGCAGTACTTC.

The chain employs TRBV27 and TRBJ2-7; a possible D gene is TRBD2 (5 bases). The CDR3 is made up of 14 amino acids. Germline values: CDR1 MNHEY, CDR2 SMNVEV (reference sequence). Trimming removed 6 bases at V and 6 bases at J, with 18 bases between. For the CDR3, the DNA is TGTGCCAGCAGGGGCCATGCTTCTAGCCTCGAGCAGTACTTC. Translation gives CASRGHASSLEQYF.

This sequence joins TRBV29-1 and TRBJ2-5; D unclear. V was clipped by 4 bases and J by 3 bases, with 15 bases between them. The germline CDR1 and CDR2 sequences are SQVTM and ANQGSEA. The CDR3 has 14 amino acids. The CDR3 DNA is TGCAGCGTTGTCTTGGCCAGGCTGGAAGAGACCCAGTACTTC. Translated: CSVVLARLEETQYF.

This CDR3 is CASTPVAGGPYEQYF. DNA of the CDR3: TGTGCCAGCACCCCGGTGGCGGGAGGACCCTACGAGCAGTACTTC. The chain carries TRBV28 and TRBJ2-7; 8 bases are a match to TRBD2. CDR1 is MDHEN and CDR2 is SYDVKM in the germline V gene. The CDR3 length is 15 residues. The trim removed 7 bases at V and 2 bases at J, leaving 10 bases unmatched. Complete variable domain (other parts from reference TRBV28 and TRBJ2-7): DVKVTQSSRYLVKRTGEKVFLECVQDMDHENMFWYRQDPGLGLRLIYFSYDVKMKEKGDIPEGYSVSREKKERFSLILESASTNQTSMYLCASTPVAGGPYEQYFGPGTRLTVT.

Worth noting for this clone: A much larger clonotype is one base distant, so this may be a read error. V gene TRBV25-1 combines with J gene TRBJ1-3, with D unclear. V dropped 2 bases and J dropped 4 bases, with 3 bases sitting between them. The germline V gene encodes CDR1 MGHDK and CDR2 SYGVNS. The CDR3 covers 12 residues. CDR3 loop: CASSEQGNTIYF. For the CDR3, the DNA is TGTGCCAGCAGTGAACAGGGAAACACCATATATTTT.

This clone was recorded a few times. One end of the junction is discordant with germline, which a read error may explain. DNA of the CDR3: TGTGCCAGTAGTCTAGAACTCCTCAATGAGCAGTTCTTC. Translated: CASSLELLNEQFF. The chain recombines TRBV19 with TRBJ2-1, with D uncertain. The CDR3 runs 13 residues. Germline loops: CDR1 LNHDA, CDR2 SQIVND (reference sequence).

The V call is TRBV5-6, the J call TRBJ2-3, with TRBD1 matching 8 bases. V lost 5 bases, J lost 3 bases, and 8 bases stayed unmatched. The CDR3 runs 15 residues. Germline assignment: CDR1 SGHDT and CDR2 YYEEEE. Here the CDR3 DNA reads TGTGCCAGCAGTTTCACCGGGACAGGTACAGATACGCAGTATTTT. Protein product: CASSFTGTGTDTQYF.

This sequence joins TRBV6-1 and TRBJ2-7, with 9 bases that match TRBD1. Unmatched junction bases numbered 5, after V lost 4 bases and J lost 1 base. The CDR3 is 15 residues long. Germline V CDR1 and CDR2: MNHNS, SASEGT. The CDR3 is CASSAPGQGSYEQYF. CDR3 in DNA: TGTGCCAGCAGTGCCCCCGGACAGGGGTCCTACGAGCAGTACTTC.